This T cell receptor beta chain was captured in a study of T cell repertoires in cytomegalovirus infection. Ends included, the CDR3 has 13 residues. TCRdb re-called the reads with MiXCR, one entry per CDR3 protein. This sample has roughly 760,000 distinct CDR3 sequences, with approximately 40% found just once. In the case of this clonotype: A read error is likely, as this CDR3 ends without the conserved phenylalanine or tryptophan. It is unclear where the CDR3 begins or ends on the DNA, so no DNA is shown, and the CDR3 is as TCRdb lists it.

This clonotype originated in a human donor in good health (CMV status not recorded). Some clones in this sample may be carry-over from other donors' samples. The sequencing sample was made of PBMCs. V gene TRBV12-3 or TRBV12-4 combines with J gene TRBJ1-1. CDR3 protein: CNSRPSMGTEAVI.